This record covers a single T cell receptor (beta chain). Antigen: not known. TCRdb reprocessed the reads via MiXCR and lists one record per CDR3 protein. This table has around 240,000 distinct CDR3 sequences, about 20% appearing once. This sample is drawn from a study of T cell repertoires in cytomegalovirus infection. Overall study findings and caveats: HLA-C-restricted CMV clonotypes gave the most frequent clonotype in two of eight donors.

The CDR3 extends over 13 amino acids. Per the germline V gene, CDR1 is SGHDN and CDR2 is FVKESK. Trimming removed 3 bases from V and 4 bases from J, with 9 bases in between. The clonotype comes from a human donor in good health (CMV status not recorded). Some clones in this sample may be carry-over from other donors' samples. Sequenced material: CD8+ T cells from PBMCs. This sequence joins TRBV14 and TRBJ1-1; a weak D match, TRBD1 (6 bases). The CDR3 DNA sequence: TGTGCCAGCAGCCAGACAGGTTCCACTGAAGCTTTCTTT. Protein sequence: CASSQTGSTEAFF.